This T cell receptor (beta chain) is drawn from a study of a mutant IDH1 vaccine in newly diagnosed glioma (dated by TCRdb to the early 2020s). With respect to the entire study: Patients received eight vaccinations in weeks 1, 3, 5, 7, 11, 15, 19 and 23, corresponding to visits V03 through V10. Vaccination began 4-6 weeks after radiotherapy alone, or alongside temozolomide cycles in the chemotherapy-containing groups. Six visits were used for peripheral blood collection: V03 (baseline), V05, V07, V10, V12 and V13. For exploratory analyses, 25 to 30 treated patients had longitudinal TCRB deep sequencing done wherever samples were available. The approximately 30 treated patients were 62.5% male and roughly 40% female, with a mean age of approximately 40 years. Prior to enrollment, standard therapy consisting of radiotherapy alone, temozolomide alone, or radiochemotherapy with temozolomide had been administered to patients, with the combination being received by most patients.

The time point label on this specimen signifies: week 5, during vaccination. Each vaccine dose, consisting of 300 ug of a 20-mer mutant IDH1 peptide in Montanide, was administered subcutaneously with topical imiquimod. Donors had newly diagnosed WHO grade 3 or 4 IDH1-mutant astrocytomas with loss of nuclear ATRX. The samples were drawn from NOA16, a multicentre, single-arm, open-label phase I trial in Germany that tested a mutant IDH1 peptide vaccine in humans for the first time. The DNeasy Blood and Tissue Kit was used to extract genomic DNA from EDTA blood for TCRB sequencing. The library relied on the immunoSEQ multiplex PCR assay. Following the manufacturer's protocol, the hsTCRB Kit was used to amplify rearranged TCR beta chain sequences. Sequencing of TCRB libraries was carried out on an Illumina MiSeq. On the authors' methods: Demultiplexing, trimming and gene mapping were performed with the kit vendor's proprietary platform. What TCRdb holds here is the immuneACCESS table cut down to in-frame rearrangements. Part of the clones is not present; checked against another copy, under half of the missing clones reflect an unresolved V gene, and the others are unexplained. V and J calls plus clone size are reproduced from that table; the DNA served to infer D and trimming. The sample table holds roughly 30,000 clones, of which 80% to 90% were seen once. The top ten clonotypes cover about a fifth of the sample.

As for this clone: Its cognate antigen has yet to be identified. No per-base quality is available; no much larger clone lies one base away.

The germline V gene provides CDR1 LGHNA and CDR2 YSLEER. The V and J ends are trimmed by 3 bases and 2 bases, leaving 10 bases between them. The cysteine opens and the phenylalanine closes a CDR3 of 14 amino acids. The CDR3 DNA has 42 bases and is translated from base 1. General conclusions and limits of the study: Pseudoprogression appeared unrelated to alterations in the top peripheral T cell clonotypes detected by TCRB sequencing. It was noted by the authors that analyses of patient blood samples could not be reproduced owing to sample limitations. PBMC samples for TCRB deep sequencing were selected based on availability. Across multiple MHC alleles, vaccine-induced immune responses were seen in more than 80% of patients.

This TCR was sampled from a man aged 18 to 30 with glioma. Here the sequenced sample was PBMCs, taken from a glioma patient whose treatment included an IDH1 peptide vaccine. The V gene is TRBV4-3 and the J gene is TRBJ2-5; TRBD1 might be the D gene, on 6 matching bases. In nucleotides, the sequence is TGCGCCAGCAGCCAGGCTACAGGGCAAGAGACCCAGTACTTC. The resulting protein is CASSQATGQETQYF.